Presented here are 14 T cell receptor beta chains from one specimen sequenced in a study of glioma-infiltrating T cells after dendritic cell vaccination. Sequencing was performed with immunoSEQ multiplex PCR; in TCRdb, only in-frame clones are kept and a portion is missing. This sample carries fewer than 35,000 clones, around nine tenths of them seen once, and the ten largest clones take more than 2%. The sequences come from blood, collected before dendritic cell vaccination. The receptor set was obtained from a human donor with glioblastoma.

The table lists this clone with a few counts. CDR3 loop: CASSLTGLAGPDTQYF. CDR3 DNA sequence: TGCGCCAGCAGCCTAACGGGACTAGCGGGGCCAGATACGCAGTATTTT. The chain employs TRBV4-1 and TRBJ2-3; 13 nucleotides align to TRBD2. The CDR3 is 16 amino acids. J was trimmed by 4 bases and V by 4 bases; bases with no gene match: 5. CDR1 and CDR2 from the germline V gene are MGHRA and YSYEKL.

The chain is built from TRBV15 and TRBJ1-5; possible D gene TRBD1, 5 bases. Per germline, CDR1 LNHNV and CDR2 YYDKDF (reference sequence). The CDR3 spans 15 residues. V dropped 0 bases and J dropped 6 bases, with 12 bases sitting between them. CDR3: CATSRDRQTGQPQHF. The CDR3 region has the DNA TGTGCCACCAGCAGAGATCGACAGACGGGTCAGCCCCAGCATTTT.

V gene TRBV2 combines with J gene TRBJ2-5; D possibly corresponds to TRBD2 (6 bases). V was trimmed by 10 bases and J by 7 bases, leaving 13 bases between them. Germline V CDR1 and CDR2: SNHLY, FYNNEI. The CDR3 length is 11 residues. The CDR3 sequence: CATTVGGTQYF. The CDR3 DNA follows: TGTGCCACCACAGTGGGGGGGACCCAGTACTTC.

The chain recombines TRBV18 with TRBJ2-3; 10 bases line up with TRBD1. Germline CDR1 reads KGHSH; CDR2 reads LQKENI. J gave up 0 bases and V 3 bases, and 9 bases lay outside the gene matches. The CDR3 spans 18 residues. CDR3 region: CASSPRDRGQLSTDTQYF. As DNA, the CDR3 is TGTGCCAGCTCACCTCGGGACAGGGGCCAGCTTAGCACAGATACGCAGTATTTT.

The genes are TRBV2 and TRBJ2-7; 7 bases agree with TRBD1. Germline trimming cut 5 bases from V and 3 bases from J; bases unmatched to any gene: 13. CDR1 is SNHLY and CDR2 is FYNNEI in the germline V gene. There are 16 residues in the CDR3. The CDR3 coding sequence is TGTGCCAGCAGTAACACAGAGACAGGGTTCCGCTACGAGCAGTACTTC. This codes for CASSNTETGFRYEQYF.

The V and J genes are TRBV27 and TRBJ2-2, with a weak D call TRBD1 (6 bases). The CDR3 is 15 residues long. Per germline, CDR1 MNHEY and CDR2 SMNVEV (reference sequence). V gave up 5 bases and J gave up 1 base, with 11 bases separating them. The CDR3 loop reads CASSRGTLNTGELFF. The DNA for the CDR3 is TGTGCCAGCAGTAGAGGGACACTGAACACCGGGGAGCTGTTTTTT.

V and J are TRBV6-5 and TRBJ1-2; possibly TRBD1 for D (5 bases). V was cut by 10 bases and J by 4 bases, with 16 bases left in between. The CDR3 has 13 amino acids. Germline loops: CDR1 MNHEY, CDR2 SVGAGI. CDR3 nucleotide sequence: TGTGCCAACGACAGAACGGGAGGCTATGGCTACACCTTC. Its translation is CANDRTGGYGYTF.

The V and J genes are TRBV2 and TRBJ1-6; D perhaps matches TRBD1 (6 bases). The CDR3 has 14 residues. Germline assignment: CDR1 SNHLY and CDR2 FYNNEI. Trimming took 6 bases from V and 10 from J, leaving 16 bases between them. The CDR3 loop is CASRRTDQGSPLHF. Written as DNA, the CDR3 is TGTGCCAGCAGGCGGACAGATCAGGGCTCACCCCTCCACTTT.

The chain recombines TRBV27 with TRBJ2-1; TRBD2 matches at 9 bases. The junction had 4 bases not matched to a gene; V was cut back by 2 bases and J by 5 bases. Germline lookup yields CDR1 MNHEY and CDR2 SMNVEV (reference sequence). The CDR3 consists of 15 residues. As DNA, the CDR3 is TGTGCCAGCAGTTTAGGTAGCGGGGGAAACAATGAGCAGTTCTTC. Translation gives CASSLGSGGNNEQFF.

This clone was observed once. The chain employs TRBV6-6 and TRBJ1-2; 8 positions match TRBD1. The length of the CDR3 is 12 residues. V dropped 5 bases and J dropped 8; count of bases not matched to a gene: 4. In germline, CDR1 is MNHNY, CDR2 SVGAGI (reference sequence). DNA for the CDR3: TGTGCCAGCAGTGACAGGGGAGGAGGCTACACCTTC. Translation: CASSDRGGGYTF.

The rearrangement joins TRBV7-6 to TRBJ2-1; D perhaps matches TRBD1 (6 bases). V lost 5 bases to trimming and J lost 5 bases, with 16 bases between them. Looked up from germline, CDR1 is SGHVS and CDR2 is FNYEAQ. The CDR3 spans 15 residues. CDR3 protein: CASSPKRGGHNEQFF. The CDR3 DNA is TGTGCCAGCAGCCCCAAAAGAGGGGGACACAATGAGCAGTTCTTC.

The V gene is TRBV9, the J gene TRBJ1-4, with 7 bases matching TRBD1. The germline V gene encodes CDR1 SGDLS and CDR2 YYNGEE. J gave up 4 bases and V 3 bases, and 3 bases lay outside the gene matches. The length of the CDR3 is 14 residues. The CDR3 coding sequence is TGTGCCAGCAGCGGGGGGGACAGTAATGAAAAACTGTTTTTT. Encoded protein: CASSGGDSNEKLFF.

The rearrangement links TRBV30 to TRBJ1-2; 10 bases align to TRBD1. The CDR3 loop spans 14 amino acids. Trimming cost V 4 bases and J 4 bases; bases outside gene matches: 6. Germline V lookup: CDR1 GTSNPN, CDR2 SVGIG (reference sequence). The CDR3 protein is CAWTTDRGGYGYTF. The CDR3 nucleotides read TGTGCCTGGACTACGGACAGGGGGGGCTATGGCTACACCTTC. The whole variable domain, remainder taken from reference TRBV30 and TRBJ1-2, is SQTIHQWPATLVQPVGSPLSLECTVEGTSNPNLYWYRQAAGRGLQLLFYSVGIGQISSEVPQNLSASRPQDRQFILSSKKLLLSDSGFYLCAWTTDRGGYGYTFGSGTRLTVV.

The chain uses TRBV11-2 and TRBJ2-1; 7 nucleotides match TRBD2. With V trimmed by 0 bases and J by 5 bases, 10 bases remained unmatched. This CDR3 has 17 amino acids. Germline CDR1 and CDR2: SGHAT and FQNNGV. CDR3 sequence reads: CASSLDLWEGTNNEQFF. For the CDR3, the DNA is TGTGCCAGCAGCTTAGATCTCTGGGAGGGGACGAACAATGAGCAGTTCTTC.